This entry is about one T cell receptor (beta chain). Its antigen is still unknown. Treatment given: oral pan-JAK inhibitor, 5-10 mg twice daily. The sample is drawn from a study of CD8+ T cells in alopecia areata. RNA was extracted and reverse transcribed into cDNA as the sequencing template. Using immunoSEQ multiplex PCR, the repertoire was profiled, and TCRdb retains in-frame clones only, with some absent. The sample gives roughly 230,000 clones, approximately 45% of which show up once; around 2.5% is in the top ten. Findings and limits, study-wide: Scalp clonality, together with expanded CD8+ clones among the top 100, fell significantly with tofacitinib.

Source: CD4+ T cells sorted from blood, taken at roughly week 38, from a patient treated with tofacitinib. This sequence was found in a human donor with alopecia areata.

The CDR3 protein is CASSQEQGVYGYTF. CDR3 sequence (DNA): TGTGCCAGCAGCCAAGAACAGGGGGTCTATGGCTACACCTTC. The rearrangement uses TRBV14 and TRBJ1-2, with 8 positions matching TRBD1. The CDR3 consists of 14 residues. Germline CDR1 and CDR2: SGHDN and FVKESK. The V segment lost 0 bases and the J segment 4 bases; nucleotides outside the gene matches: 1. Full variable domain (remainder filled in from reference TRBV14 and TRBJ1-2): EAGVTQFPSHSVIEKGQTVTLRCDPISGHDNLYWYRRVMGKEIKFLLHFVKESKQDESGMPNNRFLAERTGGTYSTLKVQPAELEDSGVYFCASSQEQGVYGYTFGSGTRLTVV.